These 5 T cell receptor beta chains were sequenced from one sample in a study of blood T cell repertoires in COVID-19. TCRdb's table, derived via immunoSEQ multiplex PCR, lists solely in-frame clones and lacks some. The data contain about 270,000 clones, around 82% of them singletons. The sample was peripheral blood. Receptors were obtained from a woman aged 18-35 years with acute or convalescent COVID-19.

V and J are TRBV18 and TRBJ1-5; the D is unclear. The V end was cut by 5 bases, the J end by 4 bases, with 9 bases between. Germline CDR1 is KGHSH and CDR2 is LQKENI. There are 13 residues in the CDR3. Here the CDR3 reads CASSNGGNQPQHF. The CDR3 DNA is TGTGCCAGCTCAAACGGAGGGAATCAGCCCCAGCATTTT.

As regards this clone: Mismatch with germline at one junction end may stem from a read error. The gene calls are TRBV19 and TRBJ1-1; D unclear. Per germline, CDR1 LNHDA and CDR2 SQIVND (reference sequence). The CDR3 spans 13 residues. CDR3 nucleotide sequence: TGTGCCAGTAGCATAGGAGGTCACGGTGAAGCTTTCTTT. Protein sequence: CASSIGGHGEAFF.

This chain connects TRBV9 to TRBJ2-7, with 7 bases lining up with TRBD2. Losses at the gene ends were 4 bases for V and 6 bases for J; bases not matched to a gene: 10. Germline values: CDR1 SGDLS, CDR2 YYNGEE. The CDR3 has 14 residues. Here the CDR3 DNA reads TGTGCCAGCAGCCCCCTTGGGGGGAGGGCCGAGCAGTACTTC. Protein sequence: CASSPLGGRAEQYF.

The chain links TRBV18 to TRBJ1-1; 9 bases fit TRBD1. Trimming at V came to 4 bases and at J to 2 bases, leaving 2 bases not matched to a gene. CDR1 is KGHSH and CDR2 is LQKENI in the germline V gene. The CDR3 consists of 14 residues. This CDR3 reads CASSLGQGNTEAFF. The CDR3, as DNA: TGTGCCAGCTCACTGGGACAGGGAAACACTGAAGCTTTCTTT.

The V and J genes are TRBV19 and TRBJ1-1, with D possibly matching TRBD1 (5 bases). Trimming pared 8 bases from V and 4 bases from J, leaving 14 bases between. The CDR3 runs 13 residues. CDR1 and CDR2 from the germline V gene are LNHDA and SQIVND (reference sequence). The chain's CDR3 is CASRLGGVTEAFF. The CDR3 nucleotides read TGTGCCAGTCGACTCGGGGGGGTCACTGAAGCTTTCTTT.